This T cell receptor (beta chain) was found in a study of blood T cell repertoires in COVID-19. This table comes from immunoSEQ multiplex PCR, and its TCRdb copy is limited to in-frame clones, with some not included. The sample carries just over 300,000 clones, about 87% recorded once. In terms of age and location, participants ranged from roughly 18 to 95 years and lived in approximately 26 US areas. Donors in Cohort 3 who had recovered were those with two negative PCRs, healthcare professional clearance, or resolution of their symptoms. The TCR sequence derives from a woman younger than 35 who had recovered from COVID-19. The specimen sequenced was PBMCs or T cells enriched from blood (not recorded which).

The CDR3 nucleotides are TGTGCCACCTGGGGGGGGGCTAATGAAAAACTGTTTTTT. As protein: CATWGGANEKLFF. The J gene is TRBJ1-4, the V gene TRBV28; possible D gene TRBD1, 5 bases. The CDR3 is 13 amino acids. V was cut by 10 bases and J by 3 bases, with 12 bases left in between. Germline CDR1 and CDR2: MDHEN and SYDVKM. The entire variable domain, with the rest obtained from reference TRBV28 and TRBJ1-4, is as follows: DVKVTQSSRYLVKRTGEKVFLECVQDMDHENMFWYRQDPGLGLRLIYFSYDVKMKEKGDIPEGYSVSREKKERFSLILESASTNQTSMYLCATWGGANEKLFFGSGTQLSVL.